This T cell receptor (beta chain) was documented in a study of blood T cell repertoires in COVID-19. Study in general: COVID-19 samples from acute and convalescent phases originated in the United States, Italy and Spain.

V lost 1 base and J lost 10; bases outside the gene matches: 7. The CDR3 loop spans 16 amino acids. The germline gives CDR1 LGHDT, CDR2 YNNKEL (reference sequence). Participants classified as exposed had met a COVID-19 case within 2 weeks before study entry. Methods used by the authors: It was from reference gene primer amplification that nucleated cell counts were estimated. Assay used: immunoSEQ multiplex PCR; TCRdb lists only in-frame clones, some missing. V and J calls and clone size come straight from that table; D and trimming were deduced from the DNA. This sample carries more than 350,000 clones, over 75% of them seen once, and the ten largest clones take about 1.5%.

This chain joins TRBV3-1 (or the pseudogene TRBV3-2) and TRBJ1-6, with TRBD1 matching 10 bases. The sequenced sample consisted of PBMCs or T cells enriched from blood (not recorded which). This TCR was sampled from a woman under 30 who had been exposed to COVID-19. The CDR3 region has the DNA TGTGCCAGCAGCCAAGCTGCGGGGACAGGGGACTCACCCCTCCACTTT. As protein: CASSQAAGTGDSPLHF.